The 10 T cell receptor beta chains given below trace back to one sample, sequenced in a study of T-cell reconstitution after alpha-beta-depleted transplantation in children. Using unique molecular identifiers, the investigators prepared the TCRbeta library. MiXCR was run by TCRdb on the PCR reads, yielding one entry per CDR3 protein. The sample lists some 500,000 distinct CDR3 sequences; around a third were seen once. The sequencing here drew on PBMCs from the stem cell graft donor, taken from the stem cell graft. These receptors were taken from a human donor who donated a stem cell graft to a child with aplastic anemia.

The chain is built from TRBV12-3 or TRBV12-4 and TRBJ2-7; a weak D match, TRBD1 (6 bases). The CDR3 runs 14 residues. V lost 6 bases and J 3 bases, leaving 15 bases between the germline ends. The CDR3 spells CASSSGQNHYEQYF. CDR3 nucleotide sequence: TGTGCCAGCAGCTCCGGACAGAACCACTACGAGCAGTACTTC.

The chain couples TRBV11-3 to TRBJ1-1, with D possibly matching TRBD1 (5 bases). CDR1 and CDR2 from the germline V gene are SGHNT and YENEEA. The CDR3 has 16 residues. V lost 5 bases to trimming and J lost 0 bases, with 16 bases between them. The CDR3 here is CASSPLGGGLNTEAFF. DNA of the CDR3: TGTGCCAGCAGCCCCTTGGGGGGGGGATTGAACACTGAAGCTTTCTTT.

This clonotype was seen only a few times. J is TRBJ2-5 and V is TRBV18; 10 bases match TRBD1. With 2 bases clipped from V and 0 bases from J, the junction kept 3 bases outside the gene matches. The V gene's germline CDR1 is KGHSH and CDR2 LQKENI. The CDR3 is made up of 16 amino acids. The CDR3 DNA is TGTGCCAGCTCACCAAGACAGGGGGCGTACCAAGAGACCCAGTACTTC. It translates to CASSPRQGAYQETQYF. Combining the CDR3 with reference TRBV18 and TRBJ2-5 gives the whole variable domain NAGVMQNPRHLVRRRGQEARLRCSPMKGHSHVYWYRQLPEEGLKFMVYLQKENIIDESGMPKERFSAEFPKEGPSILRIQQVVRGDSAAYFCASSPRQGAYQETQYFGPGTRLLVL.

This clonotype was found a few times. This sequence joins TRBV6-5 and TRBJ2-3; no clear D gene. The CDR3 totals 13 residues. With 2 bases removed from V and 4 bases from J, the gap between germline ends came to 7 bases. Germline V lookup: CDR1 MNHEY, CDR2 SVGAGI. The CDR3 DNA sequence: TGTGCCAGCAGTTACAAGTGGGCAGATACGCAGTATTTT. Its translation is CASSYKWADTQYF.

The J gene is TRBJ2-1, the V gene TRBV7-2, with TRBD2 identical over 8 bases. Germline CDR1 is SGHTA and CDR2 is FQGNSA. The CDR3 consists of 15 residues. With V trimmed by 5 bases and J by 0 bases, 3 bases remained unmatched. CDR3 amino acids: CASSLSGVSYNEQFF. CDR3 coding DNA: TGTGCCAGCAGCCTTAGCGGGGTCTCCTACAATGAGCAGTTCTTC.

This clonotype was picked up a small number of times. The J gene is TRBJ1-2, the V gene TRBV6-5; perhaps TRBD1 as D (5 bases). Per the germline V gene, CDR1 is MNHEY and CDR2 is SVGAGI. Between the trimmed V and J ends, which lost 2 bases and 3 bases, there was a span of 13 bases. The length of the CDR3 is 15 residues. The CDR3 here is CASSYIRRGDYGYTF. CDR3 bases: TGTGCCAGCAGTTACATTAGAAGGGGCGACTATGGCTACACCTTC.

The rearrangement links TRBV6-5 to TRBJ2-5, with D perhaps being TRBD1 or TRBD2 (5 bases each). Trimming removed 4 bases at V and 5 bases at J, with 20 bases between. Germline V gene sequence: CDR1 MNHEY, CDR2 SVGAGI. This CDR3 is built from 16 residues. For the CDR3, the DNA is TGTGCCAGCAGTTCGAAGGGACCTAACGCCGGTGAGACCCAGTACTTC. It yields the protein CASSSKGPNAGETQYF.

The V gene is TRBV15, the J gene TRBJ1-1; D gene unclear. The CDR3 is made up of 15 amino acids. Germline lookup yields CDR1 LNHNV and CDR2 YYDKDF (reference sequence). Deletions cut 7 bases from V and 1 base from J, with 16 bases between. This chain's CDR3 is CATTIGLLGNTEAFF. The CDR3 nucleotides read TGTGCCACCACGATCGGGTTGCTCGGGAACACTGAAGCTTTCTTT.

The chain links TRBV29-1 to TRBJ2-1; TRBD1 matches at 9 bases. The V gene end was trimmed by 7 bases and the J gene end by 5 bases; junction bases not matched to a gene: 3. Germline V gene data show CDR1 as SQVTM and CDR2 as ANQGSEA. The CDR3 consists of 12 residues. The CDR3, as DNA: TGCAGCGGGGGACAGGGTGACAATGAGCAGTTCTTC. It codes for CSGGQGDNEQFF.

The chain couples TRBV20-1 to TRBJ1-1, with a tentative D call TRBD1 (6 bases). There are 14 residues in the CDR3. Germline CDR1 is DFQATT and CDR2 is SNEGSKA (reference sequence). V lost 5 bases to trimming and J lost 1 base, with 14 bases between them. CDR3 protein: CSAVPGQRNTEAFF. CDR3 in DNA: TGCAGTGCTGTCCCGGGACAAAGGAACACTGAAGCTTTCTTT.